The 18 T cell receptor beta chains in this list originate from one sample, sequenced in a study of Graves' ophthalmopathy and Graves' hyperthyroidism. Amplification of TCR beta CDR3 regions used RNA transcripts. HTBI-primed first-round RT-PCR preceded second-round multiplex PCR. In TCRdb, the multiplex PCR reads were re-called with MiXCR into one record per CDR3 protein. The sample contains 300,000 to 450,000 distinct CDR3 sequences, about a sixth of which appear only once. The sample was peripheral blood. The receptor set was obtained from an adult woman with stable Graves' hyperthyroidism.

This clonotype appeared many times. The chain carries TRBV28 and TRBJ2-2; 7 bases are shared with TRBD1. The CDR3 runs 16 residues. Per the germline V gene, CDR1 is MDHEN and CDR2 is SYDVKM. Losses at the gene ends were 8 bases for V and 5 bases for J; bases not matched to a gene: 14. CDR3 region: CASSHRGLRRTGELFF. Written as DNA, the CDR3 is TGTGCCAGCTCTCACAGGGGTCTTCGGAGAACCGGGGAGCTGTTTTTT.

This rearrangement joins TRBV24-1 to TRBJ2-5, with a weak D call TRBD1 (6 bases). Trimming stripped 4 bases from V and 2 bases from J, with 10 bases between. Germline V gene data show CDR1 as KGHDR and CDR2 as SFDVKD. The CDR3 totals 14 residues. DNA of the CDR3: TGTGCCACCAGTGACCCTACAGGGCAAGAGACCCAGTACTTC. Translating it yields CATSDPTGQETQYF.

This clonotype came up many times. The genes are TRBV6-2 or TRBV6-3 and TRBJ2-7; D gene ambiguous. The V gene's germline CDR1 is MNHEY and CDR2 SVGEGT. V lost 3 bases and J 4 bases, leaving 7 bases between the germline ends. The CDR3 is made up of 12 amino acids. CDR3 in amino acids: CASSYMVYEQYF. The CDR3 nucleotides read TGTGCCAGCAGTTATATGGTTTACGAGCAGTACTTC.

This rearrangement joins TRBV6-2 or TRBV6-3 to TRBJ1-5; TRBD1 agrees at 9 bases. V dropped 0 bases and J dropped 9; count of bases not matched to a gene: 6. Per the germline V gene, CDR1 is MNHEY and CDR2 is SVGEGT. This CDR3 contains 15 residues. This CDR3 reads CASSYSGQGSWPQHF. The CDR3 DNA reads TGTGCCAGCAGTTACTCGGGACAGGGTAGTTGGCCCCAGCATTTT.

This clonotype was seen at least ten times. The chain couples TRBV20-1 to TRBJ2-7; the D gene is possibly TRBD1 (5 bases). Per the germline V gene, CDR1 is DFQATT and CDR2 is SNEGSKA (reference sequence). The CDR3 extends over 12 amino acids. The ends were cut back, 2 bases at V and 2 bases at J, with 7 bases in the middle. The CDR3 loop is CSARQGTYEQYF. CDR3 nucleotides: TGCAGTGCTAGACAGGGTACCTACGAGCAGTACTTC.

This clonotype was picked up many times. J is TRBJ2-6 and V is TRBV5-1, with D perhaps being TRBD1 or TRBD2 (6 bases each). Germline CDR1 reads SGHRS; CDR2 reads YFSETQ. V was cut by 2 bases and J by 0 bases, with 9 bases left in between. The CDR3 consists of 16 residues. CDR3: CASSLEGGSGANVLTF. As DNA, the CDR3 is TGCGCCAGCAGCTTAGAGGGGGGCTCTGGGGCCAACGTCCTGACTTTC.

The table lists this clonotype with many counts. At one end, the junction sequence differs from germline, possibly due to a read error. The rearrangement joins TRBV6-5 to TRBJ2-5; 8 positions match TRBD1. The CDR3 has 14 amino acids. Per germline, CDR1 MNHEY and CDR2 SVGAGI. The CDR3 here is CASDRGVLQETQSF. The CDR3 DNA sequence: TGTGCCAGCGACAGGGGAGTTCTCCAAGAGACCCAGTCCTTC.

This clonotype was found many times. The chain combines TRBV28 with TRBJ2-5; D might be TRBD2 (5 bases). The CDR3 totals 18 residues. Germline CDR1 MDHEN, CDR2 SYDVKM. Trimming cost V 5 bases and J 0 bases, with 22 bases left between them. The CDR3 DNA reads as TGTGCCAGCAGTCAACTCGACGACGATAGAGCGGACCAAGAGACCCAGTACTTC. Translated, it gives CASSQLDDDRADQETQYF.

This clonotype was seen at least ten times. The chain combines TRBV6-5 with TRBJ1-2, with 7 bases fitting TRBD1. The trim removed 6 bases at V and 0 bases at J, leaving 10 bases unmatched. This CDR3 spans 16 amino acids. The germline V gene encodes CDR1 MNHEY and CDR2 SVGAGI. This chain's CDR3 is CASRPLPGQTNYGYTF. The DNA for the CDR3 is TGTGCCAGCAGACCTTTACCGGGACAGACTAACTATGGCTACACCTTC.

The chain has TRBV4-1 and TRBJ2-4; 8 nucleotides line up with TRBD2. J lost 0 bases, V lost 0 bases, and 13 bases had no gene match. Germline-derived CDR1 and CDR2 are MGHRA and YSYEKL. This CDR3 has 20 amino acids. Here the CDR3 reads CASSQEGTSLPFLAKNIQYF. CDR3 bases: TGCGCCAGCAGCCAAGAGGGGACTAGTTTACCTTTTCTAGCCAAAAACATTCAGTACTTC.

This clonotype was seen many times. This sequence joins TRBV11-2 and TRBJ2-7; 9 nucleotides line up with TRBD2. This CDR3 is built from 15 residues. The V gene's germline CDR1 is SGHAT and CDR2 FQNNGV. Germline trimming cut 5 bases from V and 7 bases from J; bases unmatched to any gene: 12. CDR3 loop: CASSVGAGGPVEQYF. CDR3 bases: TGTGCCAGCAGCGTCGGCGCGGGAGGGCCGGTTGAGCAGTACTTC.

This clonotype came up many times. The rearrangement joins TRBV20-1 to TRBJ2-7; no definite D call. The V and J ends lost 2 bases and 1 base respectively, with 15 bases between them. The CDR3 has 15 amino acids. The germline V gene has CDR1 DFQATT and CDR2 SNEGSKA (reference sequence). CDR3 region: CSARRARTGSYEQYF. The CDR3 coding sequence is TGCAGTGCTAGAAGGGCCCGGACGGGTTCCTACGAGCAGTACTTC.

The rearrangement uses TRBV28 and TRBJ2-7, with D perhaps matching TRBD2 (6 bases). The CDR3 spans 15 residues. The germline V gene encodes CDR1 MDHEN and CDR2 SYDVKM. Deletions cut 0 bases from V and 0 bases from J, with 9 bases between. The CDR3 spells CASSLWASVSYEQYF. CDR3 bases: TGTGCCAGCAGTTTATGGGCTAGCGTCTCCTACGAGCAGTACTTC. Complete variable domain (other parts from reference TRBV28 and TRBJ2-7): DVKVTQSSRYLVKRTGEKVFLECVQDMDHENMFWYRQDPGLGLRLIYFSYDVKMKEKGDIPEGYSVSREKKERFSLILESASTNQTSMYLCASSLWASVSYEQYFGPGTRLTVT.

There are many counts of this clonotype. J is TRBJ2-7 and V is TRBV15, with 8 bases lining up with TRBD1. Germline V gene sequence: CDR1 LNHNV, CDR2 YYDKDF (reference sequence). This CDR3 spans 16 amino acids. The junction had 10 bases not matched to a gene; V was cut back by 0 bases and J by 6 bases. Here the CDR3 DNA reads TGTGCCACCAGCAGAGATCTAGGACAGGGATCCCGCGAGCAGTACTTC. This translates into CATSRDLGQGSREQYF. Using reference TRBV15 and TRBJ2-7 for the parts outside the CDR3, the full variable domain is DAMVIQNPRYQVTQFGKPVTLSCSQTLNHNVMYWYQQKSSQAPKLLFHYYDKDFNNEADTPDNFQSRRPNTSFCFLDIRSPGLGDTAMYLCATSRDLGQGSREQYFGPGTRLTVT.

The rearrangement joins TRBV6-1 to TRBJ2-5; 10 positions match TRBD1. The CDR3 runs to 16 residues. Per germline, CDR1 MNHNS and CDR2 SASEGT. With V trimmed by 6 bases and J by 5 bases, 12 bases remained unmatched. The CDR3 reads CASSPRDRGLGETQYF. The DNA of the CDR3 is TGTGCCAGCAGCCCCCGGGACAGGGGCCTGGGGGAGACCCAGTACTTC.

The chain carries TRBV20-1 and TRBJ1-2; a weak D match, TRBD1 (5 bases). Trimming left V 2 bases short and J 4 bases short, with 17 bases between. From germline, CDR1 is DFQATT and CDR2 SNEGSKA (reference sequence). This CDR3 spans 15 amino acids. The CDR3 sequence: CSARLREGAIYGYTF. The DNA of the CDR3 is TGCAGTGCTAGACTTCGGGAAGGGGCGATCTATGGCTACACCTTC.

This clonotype was observed at least ten times. The V call is TRBV6-2 or TRBV6-3, the J call TRBJ1-5; D possibly corresponds to TRBD1 (5 bases). The CDR3 contains 18 residues. The germline V gene has CDR1 MNHEY and CDR2 SVGEGT. Trimming took off 4 bases at V and 0 bases at J, with 19 bases between the two ends. The CDR3 bases are TGTGCCAGCAGTTTAAGGAGACAGTCGCCGTATAGCAATCAGCCCCAGCATTTT. This codes for CASSLRRQSPYSNQPQHF.

This clonotype was counted ten times or more. The gene calls are TRBV6-6 and TRBJ2-2; D is uncertain. Germline V gives CDR1 MNHNY, CDR2 SVGAGI (reference sequence). The CDR3 totals 15 residues. Trimming cost V 0 bases and J 7 bases, with 12 bases left between them. CDR3 nucleotides: TGTGCCAGCAGTTACTCGCCTGAGATAAGCGGGGAGCTGTTTTTT. It translates to CASSYSPEISGELFF.